Presented here are 5 T cell receptor beta chains from one specimen sequenced in a study of T cell changes during pregnancy in multiple sclerosis. Assay used: immunoSEQ multiplex PCR; TCRdb lists only in-frame clones, some missing. Of 45,000 to 50,000 clones listed, around nine tenths are singletons. The input for sequencing was CD4+ T cells from peripheral blood mononuclear cells, taken in the second trimester of pregnancy. All receptors derive from a female donor in good health, enrolled as a control in a pregnancy study.

The chain couples TRBV6-5 to TRBJ1-2; weak D call: TRBD1 (5 bases). V was pared by 5 bases and J by 10 bases, with 11 bases between. Germline loops: CDR1 MNHEY, CDR2 SVGAGI. The CDR3 runs 11 residues. The chain's CDR3 is CASSRDRTYTF. CDR3 coding DNA: TGTGCCAGCAGTCGTGACAGAACCTACACCTTC.

This clone came up once. One junction end disagrees with the germline gene, perhaps due to a read error. V is TRBV4-3 and J is TRBJ2-7; TRBD1 aligns across 10 bases. The CDR3 is made up of 16 amino acids. Germline CDR1 LGHNA, CDR2 YSLEER. The CDR3 DNA reads TGCGCCAGCAGACAAGGTATGAGGACAGGGGGTAACGAGCAGTACTTC. Its protein product is CASRQGMRTGGNEQYF.

The chain has TRBV2 and TRBJ1-2; 7 bases fit TRBD1. V shed 6 bases and J 8 bases; nucleotides not matched to a gene: 12. The CDR3 has 14 amino acids. CDR1 and CDR2 (germline): SNHLY, FYNNEI. CDR3 coding DNA: TGTGCCAGCAGGTTGGGGACAGCGCCTAAAGGCTACACCTTC. This gives the protein CASRLGTAPKGYTF.

The rearrangement links TRBV5-6 to TRBJ2-7; D is possibly TRBD1 (6 bases). Germline V CDR1 and CDR2: SGHDT, YYEEEE. Trimming removed 2 bases from V and 2 bases from J, with 14 bases in between. The CDR3 length is 15 residues. CDR3 in DNA: TGTGCCAGCAGCTTAGACAGGAGCCTCACCTACGAGCAGTACTTC. This codes for CASSLDRSLTYEQYF.

The chain has TRBV29-1 and TRBJ1-2; 8 nucleotides line up with TRBD1. This CDR3 region has 14 residues. Trimming removed 7 bases from V and 8 bases from J; junction bases left unmatched: 15. Germline loops: CDR1 SQVTM, CDR2 ANQGSEA. In DNA, the CDR3 is TGCAGCGCAAAACAAACAGGGGGATTAGAGGGCTACACCTTC. Protein: CSAKQTGGLEGYTF.